Presented here are 26 T cell receptor beta chains from one specimen sequenced in a study of cytomegalovirus exposure and HLA in healthy donors. The PCR contained 60 Vbeta and 13 Jbeta primers. The assay was immunoSEQ multiplex PCR, and TCRdb's table has in-frame clones only and misses some. The data show roughly 200,000 clones, around 78% seen once. Sequenced input: PBMCs. The receptors come from a man aged 30 to 45 in good health and CMV-seronegative.

This chain connects TRBV2 to TRBJ2-7, with 8 positions matching TRBD2. Germline V gives CDR1 SNHLY, CDR2 FYNNEI. This CDR3 has 15 residues. J was trimmed by 7 bases and V by 8 bases; bases with no gene match: 16. The CDR3 reads CASGYLAAGGEEQYF. CDR3 DNA sequence: TGTGCCAGCGGTTACCTAGCGGCGGGGGGTGAAGAGCAGTACTTC.

The chain uses TRBV19 and TRBJ1-6; D possibly corresponds to TRBD1 (5 bases). Between the trimmed V and J ends, which lost 5 bases and 8 bases, there was a span of 7 bases. CDR1 is LNHDA and CDR2 is SQIVND in the germline V gene (reference sequence). The CDR3 runs to 12 residues. The CDR3 DNA sequence: TGTGCCAGTAGTGGAGGGGATTCACCCCTCCACTTT. It is translated as CASSGGDSPLHF.

In this sample, this clone turned up once. V gene TRBV7-2 combines with J gene TRBJ2-4; no clear D gene. CDR3 length: 16 amino acids. V was shortened by 5 bases and J by 0 bases, with 14 bases between the two germline ends. The germline V gene has CDR1 SGHTA and CDR2 FQGNSA. CDR3 nucleotide sequence: TGTGCCAGCAGCCCCTCGACAAGCCTAGCCAAAAACATTCAGTACTTC. Its translation is CASSPSTSLAKNIQYF. Variable domain in full (rest from reference TRBV7-2 and TRBJ2-4): GAGVSQSPSNKVTEKGKDVELRCDPISGHTALYWYRQSLGQGLEFLIYFQGNSAPDKSGLPSDRFSAERTGGSVSTLTIQRTQQEDSAVYLCASSPSTSLAKNIQYFGAGTRLSVL.

The chain uses TRBV27 and TRBJ2-6; D might be TRBD2 (5 bases). Germline V gene lookup returns CDR1 MNHEY and CDR2 SMNVEV (reference sequence). The CDR3 loop spans 16 amino acids. Trimming pared 7 bases from V and 3 bases from J, leaving 16 bases between. CDR3 in amino acids: CASTPMRAHGANVLTF. CDR3 coding DNA: TGTGCCAGCACCCCAATGAGGGCGCATGGGGCCAACGTCCTGACTTTC.

This clone has just one count. The rearrangement uses TRBV11-2 and TRBJ2-7; 9 nucleotides line up with TRBD2. CDR1 is SGHAT and CDR2 is FQNNGV in the germline V gene. V dropped 5 bases and J dropped 6; count of bases not matched to a gene: 11. The CDR3 totals 15 residues. The CDR3 coding sequence is TGTGCCAGCAGCCGAGTCGGCGGGAGGGCCATCGAGCAGTACTTC. Residues: CASSRVGGRAIEQYF.

The chain joins TRBV5-1 to TRBJ1-5; 11 bases agree with TRBD1. After removal of 5 bases from V and 5 bases from J, the junction contained 6 bases not matched to a gene. The CDR3 covers 15 residues. Germline CDR1 and CDR2: SGHRS and YFSETQ. The CDR3, as DNA: TGCGCCAGCAGAATCGGACAGGGGGCGGATCAGCCCCAGCATTTT. Translated, it gives CASRIGQGADQPQHF.

The rearrangement links TRBV7-9 to TRBJ2-1, with 10 bases that match TRBD2. The CDR3 is made up of 19 amino acids. CDR1 SEHNR and CDR2 FQNEAQ come from the germline V gene (reference sequence). With 5 bases clipped from V and 4 bases from J, the junction kept 17 bases outside the gene matches. CDR3 DNA sequence: TGTGCCAGCAGCCCCCCCCGGCCGGAGCGGGAGGGCCGTTACAATGAGCAGTTCTTC. Its translation is CASSPPRPEREGRYNEQFF. The variable domain in full, with the rest retrieved from reference TRBV7-9 and TRBJ2-1, is DTGVSQNPRHKITKRGQNVTFRCDPISEHNRLYWYRQTLGQGPEFLTYFQNEAQLEKSRLLSDRFSAERPKGSFSTLEIQRTEQGDSAMYLCASSPPRPEREGRYNEQFFGPGTRLTVL.

A note on this clone: Different DNA sequences within this sample yield the same CDR3. The chain is built from TRBV7-9 and TRBJ2-1, with D hard to call. CDR1 and CDR2 from the germline V gene are SEHNR and FQNEAQ (reference sequence). V lost 4 bases and J lost 6, with 4 bases in between. The CDR3 spans 11 residues. DNA for the CDR3: TGTGCCAGCAGCTCCGGCAATGAGCAGTTCTTC. Its protein is CASSSGNEQFF. The complete variable domain, with remaining parts taken from reference TRBV7-9 and TRBJ2-1, reads DTGVSQNPRHKITKRGQNVTFRCDPISEHNRLYWYRQTLGQGPEFLTYFQNEAQLEKSRLLSDRFSAERPKGSFSTLEIQRTEQGDSAMYLCASSSGNEQFFGPGTRLTVL.

J is TRBJ2-3 and V is TRBV2; 12 nucleotides line up with TRBD2. V dropped 6 bases and J dropped 5; count of bases not matched to a gene: 6. The germline CDR1 and CDR2 sequences are SNHLY and FYNNEI. The CDR3 contains 15 residues. CDR3 residues: CASSLLAGGKDTQYF. CDR3 coding DNA: TGTGCCAGCAGCCTACTAGCGGGAGGCAAAGATACGCAGTATTTT.

The genes are TRBV7-2 and TRBJ2-7; D gene unclear. CDR3 size: 15 residues. V gave up 3 bases and J gave up 1 base, with 13 bases separating them. Per germline, CDR1 SGHTA and CDR2 FQGNSA. CDR3 DNA sequence: TGTGCCAGCAGCTTTGCTATTGGCGGATCCTACGAGCAGTACTTC. This codes for CASSFAIGGSYEQYF.

The V gene is TRBV11-2, the J gene TRBJ2-7; TRBD2 matches 13 bases. The CDR3 has 14 amino acids. Germline CDR1 and CDR2: SGHAT and FQNNGV. Trimming at V came to 5 bases and at J to 3 bases, leaving 1 base not matched to a gene. The CDR3 nucleotides read TGTGCCAGCAGCCGGACTAGCGGGGGCTACGAGCAGTACTTC. This encodes CASSRTSGGYEQYF.

The genes are TRBV2 and TRBJ1-5, with no clear D. This CDR3 spans 14 amino acids. Between the trimmed V and J ends, which lost 3 bases and 0 bases, there was a span of 6 bases. Germline values: CDR1 SNHLY, CDR2 FYNNEI. CDR3 sequence (DNA): TGTGCCAGCAGTGATGCAGATAGCAATCAGCCCCAGCATTTT. Translating it yields CASSDADSNQPQHF.

This chain joins TRBV19 and TRBJ1-1; 7 bases fit TRBD1. Trimming at V came to 7 bases and at J to 5 bases, leaving 7 bases not matched to a gene. In germline, CDR1 is LNHDA, CDR2 SQIVND (reference sequence). The CDR3 has 13 residues. The CDR3 DNA reads TGTGCCAGTACCATTGACAGGGAGACTGAAGCTTTCTTT. Translated: CASTIDRETEAFF. The full variable domain, completed using reference TRBV19 and TRBJ1-1, is DGGITQSPKYLFRKEGQNVTLSCEQNLNHDAMYWYRQDPGQGLRLIYYSQIVNDFQKGDIAEGYSVSREKKESFPLTVTSAQKNPTAFYLCASTIDRETEAFFGQGTRLTVV.

This chain joins TRBV5-4 and TRBJ2-7, with D possibly TRBD2 on 7 matching bases. V was trimmed by 5 bases and J by 1 base, leaving 10 bases between them. The germline V gene has CDR1 SGHNT and CDR2 YYREEE (reference sequence). This CDR3 contains 13 residues. The CDR3 loop reads CASRGRGSYEQYF. The CDR3 bases are TGTGCCAGCAGGGGGAGGGGGTCCTACGAGCAGTACTTC.

This chain links TRBV29-1 with TRBJ1-1; D is ambiguous. V lost 1 base to trimming and J lost 4 bases, with 16 bases between them. The CDR3 spans 15 residues. CDR1 and CDR2 from the germline V gene are SQVTM and ANQGSEA. As DNA, the CDR3 is TGCAGCGTTGAAGTAAACGGGTCTCCGGGCACTGAAGCTTTCTTT. This translates into CSVEVNGSPGTEAFF.

The J gene is TRBJ2-1, the V gene TRBV7-6, with D maybe TRBD1 (6 bases). Germline CDR1 SGHVS, CDR2 FNYEAQ. CDR3 length: 15 amino acids. V lost 5 bases and J lost 4, with 15 bases in between. The CDR3 here is CASSLRTAEYNEQFF. In DNA form, the CDR3 reads TGTGCCAGCAGCCTACGGACAGCAGAATACAATGAGCAGTTCTTC.

This clone was counted a single time. This rearrangement joins TRBV19 to TRBJ2-3, with unresolved D. The CDR3 extends over 11 amino acids. V lost 10 bases, J lost 6 bases, and 11 bases lay in between. CDR1 is LNHDA and CDR2 is SQIVND in the germline V gene (reference sequence). CDR3 DNA: TGTGCCACCCGTACACGTGATACGCAGTATTTT. It translates to CATRTRDTQYF.

Only a few counts were recorded for this clone. V usage is TRBV29-1 and J usage is TRBJ2-7; 7 bases align to TRBD1. The V gene's germline CDR1 is SQVTM and CDR2 ANQGSEA. CDR3 length: 11 residues. Unmatched junction bases numbered 4, after V lost 5 bases and J lost 6 bases. CDR3 sequence (DNA): TGCAGCGTTCAGACAGGGCTCGAGCAGTACTTC. Its protein is CSVQTGLEQYF.

The chain combines TRBV29-1 with TRBJ2-2; D unresolved. Deletions cut 7 bases from V and 6 bases from J, with 15 bases between. Germline values: CDR1 SQVTM, CDR2 ANQGSEA. The CDR3 sequence is 13 residues long. The CDR3, as DNA: TGCAGCGCCCGGGTCCCCCCGGCCGGGGAGCTGTTTTTT. Encoded protein: CSARVPPAGELFF.

On this clone: The sample contains more than one DNA sequence encoding this CDR3. V is TRBV20-1 and J is TRBJ2-7; perhaps TRBD1 as D (5 bases). The V end was cut by 6 bases, the J end by 3 bases, with 9 bases between. The CDR3 length is 11 residues. Germline V gene data show CDR1 as DFQATT and CDR2 as SNEGSKA (reference sequence). The CDR3 bases are TGCAGTGCGAGGCAGGGCTACGAGCAGTACTTC. This translates into CSARQGYEQYF.

This sequence joins TRBV2 and TRBJ2-7, with 9 bases aligning to TRBD1. The germline V gene encodes CDR1 SNHLY and CDR2 FYNNEI. J lost 3 bases, V lost 5 bases, and 2 bases had no gene match. The CDR3 spans 13 residues. In nucleotides, the CDR3 is TGTGCCAGCAGTAGGACAGGGGACTACGAGCAGTACTTC. Translation: CASSRTGDYEQYF.

This chain uses TRBV15 with TRBJ1-5; possibly TRBD1 for D (6 bases). CDR1 is LNHNV and CDR2 is YYDKDF in the germline V gene (reference sequence). V gave up 4 bases and J gave up 6 bases, with 13 bases separating them. The CDR3 spans 14 residues. As DNA, the CDR3 is TGTGCCACCAGCACCACAGGGTTCGGTCAGCCCCAGCATTTT. Translation: CATSTTGFGQPQHF.

CDR3 residues: CASSFDGRTSTDTQYF. The CDR3 region has the DNA TGTGCCAGCAGCTTCGACGGACGGACTAGCACAGATACGCAGTATTTT. The chain carries TRBV13 and TRBJ2-3; D might be TRBD2 (5 bases). This CDR3 has 16 residues. Germline V gene data show CDR1 as PRHDT and CDR2 as FYEKMQ (reference sequence). V was trimmed by 3 bases and J by 0 bases, leaving 13 bases between them.

V gene TRBV9 combines with J gene TRBJ2-5; TRBD2 matches at 9 bases. V was pared by 0 bases and J by 5 bases, with 5 bases of the junction left unmatched. This CDR3 has 15 residues. Germline-derived CDR1 and CDR2 are SGDLS and YYNGEE. The CDR3 region has the DNA TGTGCCAGCAGCGTAGCGGCGGGAGGGGAGGAGACCCAGTACTTC. It translates to CASSVAAGGEETQYF. Supplemented by reference TRBV9 and TRBJ2-5, the full variable domain reads DSGVTQTPKHLITATGQRVTLRCSPRSGDLSVYWYQQSLDQGLQFLIQYYNGEERAKGNILERFSAQQFPDLHSELNLSSLELGDSALYFCASSVAAGGEETQYFGPGTRLLVL.

This clone was seen only once. The chain has TRBV10-3 and TRBJ2-7; 9 nucleotides match TRBD1. The CDR3 runs to 15 residues. CDR1 is ENHRY, CDR2 SYGVKD, per germline. The V segment lost 0 bases and the J segment 9 bases; nucleotides outside the gene matches: 9. In DNA form, the CDR3 reads TGTGCCATCAGTGAGTCGGTGGGACAGGGCGTCGGGCAGTACTTC. This sequence encodes CAISESVGQGVGQYF.

The rearrangement links TRBV5-4 to TRBJ1-3; D not resolved. The germline gives CDR1 SGHNT, CDR2 YYREEE (reference sequence). The CDR3 contains 14 residues. Deletions cut 4 bases from V and 3 bases from J, with 11 bases between. The CDR3 spells CASSVRGGGNTIYF. The CDR3 DNA reads as TGTGCCAGCAGCGTGCGGGGAGGTGGAAACACCATATATTTT.